This is a list of T cell receptor beta chains from one sample in a study of blood T cell repertoires in COVID-19. Clones were read by immunoSEQ multiplex PCR, and TCRdb kept only the in-frame ones, dropping some. Among about 140,000 clones listed, roughly 80% were seen once. Sample: peripheral blood. The source of these receptors is a human donor in a cohort sampled during active COVID-19. Each CDR3 is given with its conserved first and last residue. The D gene is left open where the match is weak. Rows may omit the clone size; those that give it use once, few, many or a size class.

j_call: TRBJ2-3; v_call: TRBV10-3; d_call: .; clone_size: .; cdr3_nt: TGTGCCCACAACGCACGGGGCGGGATGGCAGATACGCAGTATTTT; cdr3_aa: CAHNARGGMADTQYF
j_call: TRBJ1-3; v_call: TRBV5-4; d_call: .; clone_size: .; cdr3_nt: TGTGCCAGCAACGACAGGTTCTCTGGAAACACCATATATTTT; cdr3_aa: CASNDRFSGNTIYF
j_call: TRBJ1-5; v_call: TRBV6-2/TRBV6-3; d_call: .; clone_size: .; cdr3_nt: TGTGCCAGCAGTTACGACTCTCAGCCCCAGCATTTT; cdr3_aa: CASSYDSQPQHF
j_call: TRBJ1-1; v_call: TRBV6-5; d_call: .; clone_size: .; cdr3_nt: TGTGCCAGCAGTTACTTAAAGCGACAGGTGAAAACTGAAGCTTTCTTT; cdr3_aa: CASSYLKRQVKTEAFF
j_call: TRBJ1-2; v_call: TRBV6-6; d_call: .; clone_size: .; cdr3_nt: TGTGCCAGCAGACGACTACTCGCTCAGGGCTTAGCTAACTATGGCTACACCTTC; cdr3_aa: CASRRLLAQGLANYGYTF
j_call: TRBJ1-1; v_call: TRBV14; d_call: TRBD1; clone_size: .; cdr3_nt: TGTGCCAGCAGCCACGTGACAGGGGCCCCTGAAGCTTTCTTT; cdr3_aa: CASSHVTGAPEAFF
j_call: TRBJ1-1; v_call: TRBV10-3; d_call: TRBD1; clone_size: .; cdr3_nt: TGTGCCATCAGTGACCTGAGTCGGGGACAGGGGGGTACTGAAGCTTTCTTT; cdr3_aa: CAISDLSRGQGGTEAFF
j_call: TRBJ1-2; v_call: TRBV5-4; d_call: .; clone_size: once; cdr3_nt: TGTGCCAGCAGCTTACCAAGGGGAAGTAACTATGGCTACACCTTC; cdr3_aa: CASSLPRGSNYGYTF
j_call: TRBJ1-1; v_call: TRBV2; d_call: TRBD1; clone_size: few; cdr3_nt: TGTGCCAGCAGTAGAACCGGACAGGGGGCAATAGATTGGTCTGAAGCTTTCTTT; cdr3_aa: CASSRTGQGAIDWSEAFF
j_call: TRBJ2-2; v_call: TRBV19; d_call: TRBD1; clone_size: .; cdr3_nt: TGTGCCAGTAGTAGGGGACAGGGGGCGCCCAGCACCGGGGAGCTGTTTTTT; cdr3_aa: CASSRGQGAPSTGELFF
j_call: TRBJ2-5; v_call: TRBV18; d_call: .; clone_size: .; cdr3_nt: TGTGCCAGCTCACCAGGACAGAAAGAGACCCAGTACTTC; cdr3_aa: CASSPGQKETQYF
j_call: TRBJ2-7; v_call: TRBV12-3/TRBV12-4; d_call: .; clone_size: .; cdr3_nt: TGTGCCAGCAGGACAAGTTACGAGCAGTACTTC; cdr3_aa: CASRTSYEQYF
j_call: TRBJ2-4; v_call: TRBV21-1; d_call: .; clone_size: .; cdr3_nt: TGTGCCAGCAGCGAAAGGAGACAGGGGAAGACCAAAAACATTCAGTACTTC; cdr3_aa: CASSERRQGKTKNIQYF